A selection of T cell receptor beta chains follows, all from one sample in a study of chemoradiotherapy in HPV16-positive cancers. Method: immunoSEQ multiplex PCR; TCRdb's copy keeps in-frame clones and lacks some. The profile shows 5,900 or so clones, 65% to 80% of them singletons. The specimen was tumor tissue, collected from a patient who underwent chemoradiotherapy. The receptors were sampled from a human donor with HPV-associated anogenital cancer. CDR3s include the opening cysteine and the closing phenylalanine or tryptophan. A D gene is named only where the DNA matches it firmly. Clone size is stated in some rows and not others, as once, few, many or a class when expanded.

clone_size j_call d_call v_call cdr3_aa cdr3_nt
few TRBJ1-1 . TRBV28 CASLWQGKPEAFF TGTGCCAGCTTGTGGCAGGGGAAACCTGAAGCTTTCTTT
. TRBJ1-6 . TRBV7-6 CASSLGGVSSPLHF TGTGCCAGCAGCTTAGGCGGGGTTAGTTCACCCCTCCACTTT
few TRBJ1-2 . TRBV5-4 CASSQDGLGGYTF TGTGCCAGCAGCCAGGACGGGCTAGGAGGCTACACCTTC
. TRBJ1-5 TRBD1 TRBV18 CASSPGQGNQPQHF TGTGCCAGCTCACCGGGACAGGGTAATCAGCCCCAGCATTTT
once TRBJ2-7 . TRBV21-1 CASSPRWDYEQYF TGTGCCAGCAGCCCCCGGTGGGACTACGAGCAGTACTTC
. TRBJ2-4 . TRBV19 CASSMPRTVQYF TGTGCCAGTAGTATGCCCAGGACGGTCCAGTACTTC
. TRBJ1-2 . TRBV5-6 CASSLGTVNYGYTF TGTGCCAGCAGCTTGGGGACCGTTAACTATGGCTACACCTTC
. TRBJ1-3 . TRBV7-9 CASNHGISGNTIYF TGTGCCAGCAACCATGGAATCTCTGGAAACACCATATATTTT
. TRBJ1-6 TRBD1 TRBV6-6 CASNPRGPGDSPLHF TGTGCCAGCAATCCCAGGGGGCCTGGGGATTCACCCCTCCACTTT
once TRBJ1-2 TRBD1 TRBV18 CASSRERGLSYGYTF TGTGCCAGCTCAAGAGAGAGGGGGCTCTCCTATGGCTACACCTTC
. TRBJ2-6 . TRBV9 CASSVGRAGANVLTF TGTGCCAGCAGCGTAGGAAGGGCCGGGGCCAACGTCCTGACTTTC
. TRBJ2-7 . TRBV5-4 CASSLDRALPTEQYF TGTGCCAGCAGCTTGGACAGGGCCCTTCCTACCGAGCAGTACTTC
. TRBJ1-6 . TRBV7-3 CASSSQGSGSPLHF TGTGCCAGCAGCTCACAGGGATCTGGATCACCCCTCCACTTT
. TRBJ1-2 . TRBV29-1 CSTRDGLYGYTF TGCAGCACCCGGGACGGACTCTATGGCTACACCTTC
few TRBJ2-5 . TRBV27 CASSLYPGLGVRGETQYF TGTGCCAGCAGTCTATACCCCGGTTTAGGGGTTCGGGGAGAGACCCAGTACTTC
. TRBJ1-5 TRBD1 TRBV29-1 CSVMTGSNQPQHF TGCAGCGTTATGACAGGGTCGAATCAGCCCCAGCATTTT
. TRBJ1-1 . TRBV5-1 CASSSEYTEAFF TGCGCCAGCAGCTCTGAATACACTGAAGCTTTCTTT
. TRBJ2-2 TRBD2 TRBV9 CASSVRSLAGGLNTGELFF TGTGCCAGCAGCGTGCGTAGTCTAGCGGGGGGTTTGAACACCGGGGAGCTGTTTTTT
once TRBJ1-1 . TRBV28 CASSLWGIGTEAFF TGTGCCAGCAGTTTATGGGGGATTGGCACTGAAGCTTTCTTT